Following are 22 T cell receptor beta chains from one sample sequenced in a study of T cells after yellow fever vaccination. MiXCR, applied by TCRdb to the 5' RACE reads, yields one record per CDR3 protein. The table includes approximately 550,000 distinct CDR3 sequences, roughly a fifth detected once. The starting material was PBMCs, obtained 15 days after the yellow fever booster vaccination. The origin of the receptors is a man in his thirties or forties who received the YFV17D yellow fever vaccine.

This rearrangement joins TRBV7-2 to TRBJ1-2; no clear D. V was pared by 6 bases and J by 2 bases, with 16 bases between. CDR1 and CDR2 from the germline V gene are SGHTA and FQGNSA. This CDR3 contains 15 residues. CDR3 nucleotide sequence: TGTGCCAGCAGTCCCCATTTAGGGTCCAACTATGGCTACACCTTC. Residues: CASSPHLGSNYGYTF.

This clonotype came up a few times. The chain combines TRBV15 with TRBJ2-3; D might be TRBD2 (5 bases). Trimming removed 1 base at V and 2 bases at J, with 16 bases between. Germline CDR1 reads LNHNV; CDR2 reads YYDKDF (reference sequence). There are 17 residues in the CDR3. The CDR3 loop is CATSRVPSVGLTDTQYF. CDR3 in DNA: TGTGCCACCAGCAGAGTCCCCTCAGTAGGACTCACAGATACGCAGTATTTT.

This clonotype was observed a handful of times. This CDR3 reads CASSQGTGAAFF. The CDR3 region has the DNA TGTGCCAGCAGCCAAGGGACGGGTGCAGCTTTCTTT. The chain carries TRBV3-1 and TRBJ1-1; no firm D call. CDR1 is LGHDT, CDR2 YNNKEL, per germline (reference sequence). V gave up 1 base and J gave up 10 bases, with 10 bases separating them. The CDR3 has 12 amino acids.

This clonotype has ten or more counts. The chain couples TRBV6-4 to TRBJ2-4; D gene ambiguous. The CDR3 totals 13 residues. The V gene's germline CDR1 is MRHNA and CDR2 SNTAGT. Trimming removed 3 bases from V and 1 base from J, with 4 bases in between. This CDR3 reads CASSEGAKNIQYF. CDR3 DNA sequence: TGTGCCAGCAGTGAGGGGGCCAAAAACATTCAGTACTTC.

The chain couples TRBV7-8 to TRBJ1-4; D perhaps matches TRBD1 (6 bases). This CDR3 is built from 14 residues. The germline V and J ends were trimmed by 6 bases and 13 bases, with 21 bases remaining between them. Germline CDR1 is SGHVS and CDR2 is FQNEAQ. The CDR3 spells CASRPSGGREGLFF. DNA for the CDR3: TGTGCCAGCAGGCCTTCGGGGGGCAGGGAGGGACTGTTTTTT.

This clonotype was counted only a few times. For the CDR3, the DNA is TGTGCCAGCAGGGAGCTAGCGGGAGACTACGAGCAGTACTTC. This sequence encodes CASRELAGDYEQYF. This chain joins TRBV7-9 and TRBJ2-7; 10 positions agree with TRBD2. Trimming cost V 6 bases and J 3 bases; bases outside gene matches: 5. The CDR3 extends over 14 amino acids. From germline, CDR1 is SEHNR and CDR2 FQNEAQ (reference sequence).

The chain joins TRBV4-3 to TRBJ2-3; D perhaps matches TRBD2 (6 bases). The CDR3 has 17 amino acids. CDR1 LGHNA and CDR2 YSLEER come from the germline V gene. The ends were cut back, 0 bases at V and 2 bases at J, with 15 bases in the middle. CDR3 residues: CASSQEDYNLNTDTQYF. CDR3 nucleotide sequence: TGCGCCAGCAGCCAAGAGGACTACAACCTAAACACAGATACGCAGTATTTT.

This clonotype was detected a few times. The chain is built from TRBV24-1 and TRBJ2-5, with D uncertain. Germline CDR1 reads KGHDR; CDR2 reads SFDVKD. The CDR3 runs 16 residues. Trimming took off 1 base at V and 6 bases at J, with 17 bases between the two ends. The CDR3 reads CATSDLSPLGRQTQYF. In DNA form, the CDR3 reads TGTGCCACCAGTGATTTATCCCCTCTCGGAAGGCAGACCCAGTACTTC.

This clonotype was observed at least ten times. The chain carries TRBV2 and TRBJ2-1, with D possibly TRBD2 on 5 matching bases. CDR3 size: 14 residues. Trimming removed 6 bases at V and 3 bases at J, with 12 bases between. Germline lookup yields CDR1 SNHLY and CDR2 FYNNEI. In DNA, the CDR3 is TGTGCCAGCAGGATGGCGGGTATCTACAATGAGCAGTTCTTC. Translation gives CASRMAGIYNEQFF.

This clonotype appeared a few times. The chain links TRBV7-9 to TRBJ1-1; TRBD1 might be the D (5 bases). Germline V CDR1 and CDR2: SEHNR, FQNEAQ (reference sequence). The CDR3 consists of 13 residues. V was shortened by 3 bases and J by 4 bases, with 9 bases between the two germline ends. CDR3 region: CASSLTASTEAFF. The DNA of the CDR3 is TGTGCCAGCAGCTTGACAGCTAGCACTGAAGCTTTCTTT. The full variable domain, its missing parts supplied by reference TRBV7-9 and TRBJ1-1, is DTGVSQNPRHKITKRGQNVTFRCDPISEHNRLYWYRQTLGQGPEFLTYFQNEAQLEKSRLLSDRFSAERPKGSFSTLEIQRTEQGDSAMYLCASSLTASTEAFFGQGTRLTVV.

The gene calls are TRBV5-1 and TRBJ2-1; 10 positions agree with TRBD2. The CDR3 length is 18 residues. J gave up 0 bases and V 4 bases, and 10 bases lay outside the gene matches. Germline-derived CDR1 and CDR2 are SGHRS and YFSETQ. The DNA for the CDR3 is TGCGCCAGCAGCCCCCGACTAGCGGGTCTGAGCTCCTACAATGAGCAGTTCTTC. It is translated as CASSPRLAGLSSYNEQFF.

Many counts were recorded for this clonotype. CDR3 sequence: CAWSPSGSITGELFF. The CDR3 bases are TGTGCCTGGAGTCCTAGCGGGAGTATCACCGGGGAGCTGTTTTTT. The chain couples TRBV30 to TRBJ2-2; TRBD2 agrees at 10 bases. Germline trimming cut 2 bases from V and 4 bases from J; bases unmatched to any gene: 4. Per germline, CDR1 GTSNPN and CDR2 SVGIG (reference sequence). This CDR3 has 15 amino acids.

This clonotype was seen only a few times. The chain links TRBV29-1 to TRBJ2-7; the D call may be TRBD1 or TRBD2 (6 bases each). The V end lost 5 bases, the J end lost 3 bases, and 14 bases lay between the germline ends. Germline CDR1 SQVTM, CDR2 ANQGSEA. The CDR3 runs 13 residues. CDR3 DNA: TGCAGCGTTCACGGGGGCAGCAGCTACGAGCAGTACTTC. Its protein is CSVHGGSSYEQYF.

This clonotype has a handful of counts. V gene TRBV7-2 combines with J gene TRBJ2-3, with TRBD1 matching 7 bases. The junction had 9 bases not matched to a gene; V was cut back by 6 bases and J by 6 bases. Germline loops: CDR1 SGHTA, CDR2 FQGNSA. This CDR3 spans 14 amino acids. The CDR3, as DNA: TGTGCCAGCAGACCTGGTAGGGGGCGGGATACGCAGTATTTT. This encodes CASRPGRGRDTQYF.

The genes are TRBV28 and TRBJ1-5; 8 nucleotides match TRBD1. This CDR3 is 16 amino acids long. J was trimmed by 4 bases and V by 6 bases; bases with no gene match: 11. Germline V gene lookup returns CDR1 MDHEN and CDR2 SYDVKM. The CDR3 region is CASSPPPGGGNQPQHF. The CDR3 DNA follows: TGTGCCAGCAGCCCACCCCCAGGGGGCGGGAATCAGCCCCAGCATTTT.

This clonotype was seen once. V usage is TRBV20-1 and J usage is TRBJ2-1; 12 bases are a match to TRBD2. J gave up 10 bases and V 3 bases, and 13 bases lay outside the gene matches. Germline V gene data show CDR1 as DFQATT and CDR2 as SNEGSKA (reference sequence). The CDR3 loop spans 16 amino acids. The CDR3 region is CSARKISSGRAGEQFF. CDR3 DNA sequence: TGCAGTGCTAGGAAGATTTCTAGCGGGAGGGCCGGGGAGCAGTTCTTC.

The chain joins TRBV29-1 to TRBJ2-7, with 11 nucleotides matching TRBD2. Germline V gene data show CDR1 as SQVTM and CDR2 as ANQGSEA. V was pared by 4 bases and J by 3 bases, with 17 bases of the junction left unmatched. The CDR3 totals 18 residues. The CDR3 DNA sequence: TGCAGCGTTGTGGGACCGGGACTAGCGGAACGTATCAGCTACGAGCAGTACTTC. This codes for CSVVGPGLAERISYEQYF.

This clonotype was observed a few times. The chain links TRBV5-1 to TRBJ2-5; possible D gene TRBD1, 5 bases. Looked up from germline, CDR1 is SGHRS and CDR2 is YFSETQ. CDR3 length: 13 amino acids. The V and J ends lost 2 bases and 1 base respectively, with 6 bases between them. The CDR3 loop is CASSFQGQETQYF. CDR3 in DNA: TGCGCCAGCAGCTTCCAGGGCCAAGAGACCCAGTACTTC.

This clonotype occurred a few times. J is TRBJ1-6 and V is TRBV5-1; 8 nucleotides agree with TRBD1. J gave up 8 bases and V 4 bases, and 8 bases lay outside the gene matches. CDR1 is SGHRS, CDR2 YFSETQ, per germline. This CDR3 spans 15 amino acids. The CDR3 bases are TGCGCCAGCAGCGGGGGACAGGTCACTTATTCACCCCTCCACTTT. Protein sequence: CASSGGQVTYSPLHF.

The sample holds a few counts of this clonotype. The chain joins TRBV6-2 or TRBV6-3 to TRBJ2-1, with a weak D call TRBD2 (7 bases). Germline CDR1 and CDR2: MNHEY and SVGEGT. Trimming stripped 2 bases from V and 6 bases from J, with 14 bases between. This CDR3 has 15 residues. Written as DNA, the CDR3 is TGTGCCAGCAGTTACGGCGGGGGCCTTTTCAATGAGCAGTTCTTC. Translated, it gives CASSYGGGLFNEQFF.

The chain combines TRBV19 with TRBJ2-1, with TRBD1 matching 7 bases. The CDR3 consists of 13 residues. V gave up 0 bases and J gave up 8 bases; unmatched junction bases: 1. Germline V gives CDR1 LNHDA, CDR2 SQIVND (reference sequence). The CDR3 here is CASSIETGYEQFF. In nucleotides, the CDR3 is TGTGCCAGTAGTATAGAGACAGGGTATGAGCAGTTCTTC.

At least ten counts were recorded for this clonotype. A read error may produce the germline difference seen at one junction end. The chain uses TRBV5-1 and TRBJ2-7; maybe TRBD2 (5 bases). Looked up from germline, CDR1 is SGHRS and CDR2 is YFSETQ. This CDR3 is 13 amino acids long. The CDR3 region has the DNA TGTGCCAGCTCTCCGGGGAACTCCTACGAGCAGTACTTC. It is translated as CASSPGNSYEQYF.